The text below deals with one T cell receptor (beta chain). Its target is not known. The immunoSEQ assay was v3.0, run at survey level. Clones were sequenced by immunoSEQ multiplex PCR, and TCRdb holds only the in-frame ones, with some missing. This sample has about 17,000 clones, with roughly 72% found just once. The data are from a study of long-term antiretroviral therapy in people with HIV. Study outcomes and limitations: Versus controls, repertoires in people with HIV had narrower CDR3 length ranges.

After removal of 5 bases from V and 3 bases from J, the junction contained 7 bases not matched to a gene. The length of the CDR3 is 15 residues. CDR1 and CDR2 (germline): SGHAT, FQNNGV. The rearrangement links TRBV11-2 to TRBJ1-5, with 7 bases identical to TRBD1. The sequenced sample was unsorted PBMCs, obtained about 2.4 years before starting antiretroviral therapy. The source of this sequence is a woman between 50 and 59 years old with HIV. Written as DNA, the CDR3 is TGTGCCAGCAGCGCCGGGACAGTTACCAATCAGCCCCAGCATTTT. This translates into CASSAGTVTNQPQHF.